This T cell receptor beta chain was found in a study of blood T cell repertoires in COVID-19. For the study at large: Samples came from the United States, Italy and Spain, spanning acute and convalescent COVID-19. Sources were T cells, B-cell-depleted T cells, or PBMCs; the material itself was cDNA or gDNA.

This CDR3 region has 15 residues. Deletions cut 0 bases from V and 4 bases from J, with 13 bases between. Per the germline V gene, CDR1 is SGHRS and CDR2 is YFSETQ. Original handling: Estimation of nucleated cell counts was performed using reference gene primer amplification. The assay was immunoSEQ multiplex PCR, and TCRdb's table has in-frame clones only and misses some. V, J and clone size were drawn from that table, and D and trimming were deduced from the DNA. The table records some 500,000 clones, roughly nine tenths of them present only once. This clone showed up just once. Followed longitudinally, the Seattle patients had been enrolled during active infection.

This chain connects TRBV5-1 to TRBJ1-1, with a possible D match to TRBD1 (5 bases). This receptor was taken from a woman between 45 and 65 years old with COVID-19, enrolled during active disease. Sequences were obtained from peripheral blood. The CDR3 spells CASSLGLGRGTEAFF. The CDR3 DNA reads as TGCGCCAGCAGCTTGGGGTTGGGTAGGGGCACTGAAGCTTTCTTT. The full variable domain, with the rest looked up from reference TRBV5-1 and TRBJ1-1, is KAGVTQTPRYLIKTRGQQVTLSCSPISGHRSVSWYQQTPGQGLQFLFEYFSETQRNKGNFPGRFSGRQFSNSRSEMNVSTLELGDSALYLCASSLGLGRGTEAFFGQGTRLTVV.